The clone carrying this T cell receptor beta chain came up once. Antigen: not known. Pooling covered second doses at about 4 or about 12 weeks. The entry originates in a study of T cell responses to AZD1222 COVID-19 vaccine. Study results and limitations: Spike-specific TCR breadth and depth grew following two AZD1222 doses. Unmutated regions of variants are reportedly targeted by nearly half of spike-specific TCRs.

The protocol was immunoSEQ multiplex PCR, while the TCRdb copy is restricted to in-frame clones and leaves out a portion. The data contain approximately 67,000 clones, roughly 80% of them singletons. Germline V gene sequence: CDR1 SGHKS, CDR2 YYEKEE (reference sequence). The ends lost 4 bases at V and 0 bases at J; junction bases unmatched: 12. The CDR3 contains 18 residues. The sample consisted of peripheral blood, taken 28 days after the second AZD1222 dose. The TCR comes from an adult who received the AZD1222 COVID-19 vaccine. The chain is built from TRBV5-5 and TRBJ2-1; TRBD2 aligns across 8 bases. CDR3 DNA: TGTGCCAGCAGCAGCCTTCCGGGGGGGAAGAGCTCCTACAATGAGCAGTTCTTC. It yields the protein CASSSLPGGKSSYNEQFF.